Listed here are 19 T cell receptor beta chains from one sample, sequenced in a study of cytomegalovirus exposure and HLA in healthy donors. The PCR had 60 Vbeta and 13 Jbeta primers. Using immunoSEQ multiplex PCR, the repertoire was profiled, and TCRdb retains in-frame clones only, with some absent. The table records around 200,000 clones, over 70% of them present only once. The sample taken for sequencing was PBMCs. The receptor set was obtained from a woman aged 30 to 39 in good health and CMV-seropositive.

The chain links TRBV11-2 to TRBJ2-5; the match to TRBD2 covers 7 bases. Near its end, the DNA agrees better with TRBJ2-7, so the J call may be wrong. The CDR3 is made up of 13 amino acids. Germline CDR1 SGHAT, CDR2 FQNNGV. The CDR3 protein is CASSHGTTYEQYF. CDR3 sequence (DNA): TGTGCCAGCAGCCACGGGACTACCTACGAGCAGTACTTC.

This clone was found a few times. The rearrangement uses TRBV4-1 and TRBJ1-1; 7 bases line up with TRBD1. Germline V gives CDR1 MGHRA, CDR2 YSYEKL. This CDR3 has 14 residues. Trimming removed 2 bases from V and 12 bases from J; junction bases left unmatched: 12. The CDR3 region has the DNA TGCGCCAGCAGCCAAATAGGGGGCCCTCGGGAAACTTTCTTT. Translated, it gives CASSQIGGPRETFF.

This clone has a single count. The gene calls are TRBV5-1 and TRBJ2-4; TRBD1 matches 9 bases. This CDR3 region has 14 residues. The V gene end was trimmed by 4 bases and the J gene end by 6 bases; junction bases not matched to a gene: 5. Germline V gene sequence: CDR1 SGHRS, CDR2 YFSETQ. In DNA form, the CDR3 reads TGCGCCAGCAGCCCGGGACAGGGAATAAACATTCAGTACTTC. Amino acid sequence: CASSPGQGINIQYF.

This chain joins TRBV19 and TRBJ1-5; tentative D call: TRBD1 (5 bases). In germline, CDR1 is LNHDA, CDR2 SQIVND (reference sequence). The V end was cut by 4 bases, the J end by 12 bases, with 25 bases between. The CDR3 extends over 16 amino acids. CDR3 DNA: TGTGCCAGTAGTACCTCCGGGCAGGGAGGCAGCAAGGTCCAGCATTTT. It codes for CASSTSGQGGSKVQHF.

J is TRBJ2-2 and V is TRBV5-1; 8 bases map to TRBD1. Trimming at V came to 0 bases and at J to 4 bases, leaving 11 bases not matched to a gene. CDR1 is SGHRS and CDR2 is YFSETQ in the germline V gene. The CDR3 covers 18 residues. In DNA, the CDR3 is TGCGCCAGCAGCTTGGCCAAGATCACAGGGGGTTTCACCGGGGAGCTGTTTTTT. Residues: CASSLAKITGGFTGELFF.

V usage is TRBV7-2 and J usage is TRBJ2-5, with 11 bases identical to TRBD2. Germline V gene sequence: CDR1 SGHTA, CDR2 FQGNSA. The CDR3 totals 15 residues. V was pared by 5 bases and J by 2 bases, with 4 bases of the junction left unmatched. Here the CDR3 reads CASSRGTSGQETQYF. The CDR3 DNA is TGTGCCAGCAGCCGTGGGACTAGCGGACAAGAGACCCAGTACTTC.

The V and J genes are TRBV27 and TRBJ2-7; 9 nucleotides agree with TRBD2. The germline gives CDR1 MNHEY, CDR2 SMNVEV (reference sequence). The length of the CDR3 is 16 residues. Trimming cost V 6 bases and J 3 bases; bases outside gene matches: 12. The CDR3: CASRPLAGERIYEQYF. The CDR3 coding sequence is TGTGCCAGCAGGCCCTTAGCGGGGGAGAGGATCTACGAGCAGTACTTC.

V gene TRBV28 combines with J gene TRBJ2-3, with a possible D match to TRBD2 (5 bases). Germline V gene lookup returns CDR1 MDHEN and CDR2 SYDVKM. V was pared by 7 bases and J by 4 bases, with 12 bases between. The CDR3 is 13 amino acids. CDR3 region: CASTPGIPDTQYF. Here the CDR3 DNA reads TGTGCCAGCACCCCCGGGATCCCAGATACGCAGTATTTT.

The J gene is TRBJ2-3, the V gene TRBV7-2, with TRBD1 as a possible D gene (5 bases). Germline CDR1 SGHTA, CDR2 FQGNSA. This CDR3 has 15 amino acids. Trimming removed 1 base at V and 0 bases at J, with 8 bases between. CDR3 residues: CASSLVKGSTDTQYF. The DNA of the CDR3 is TGTGCCAGCAGCTTAGTGAAGGGGAGCACAGATACGCAGTATTTT.

V and J are TRBV5-1 and TRBJ2-7, with D perhaps TRBD2 (6 bases). V gave up 6 bases and J gave up 0 bases, with 16 bases separating them. The germline V gene encodes CDR1 SGHRS and CDR2 YFSETQ. This CDR3 is 15 amino acids long. CDR3 protein: CASNLGGTSSYEQYF. The CDR3 nucleotides read TGCGCCAGCAACCTCGGGGGTACGAGCTCCTACGAGCAGTACTTC.

The chain combines TRBV19 with TRBJ2-5; TRBD2 matches 9 bases. The CDR3 is made up of 18 amino acids. The germline CDR1 and CDR2 sequences are LNHDA and SQIVND (reference sequence). V lost 5 bases to trimming and J lost 5 bases; unmatched junction nucleotides: 18. The CDR3 DNA is TGTGCCAGTAGTCCCAGGAGGGAACAGGGACTAGCCGGCGAGACCCAGTACTTC. This gives the protein CASSPRREQGLAGETQYF.

The genes are TRBV5-6 and TRBJ2-7; D not certain. The CDR3 runs to 12 residues. Germline CDR1 reads SGHDT; CDR2 reads YYEEEE. Trimming removed 0 bases from V and 6 bases from J, with 7 bases in between. CDR3 sequence (DNA): TGTGCCAGCAGCTTGGAAGTTAGCGAGCAGTACTTC. It translates to CASSLEVSEQYF.

V is TRBV27 and J is TRBJ2-5, with TRBD1 as a possible D gene (7 bases). TRBJ2-7 explains the end of the DNA better; the J call may be wrong. CDR3 length: 15 residues. CDR1 MNHEY and CDR2 SMNVEV come from the germline V gene (reference sequence). The CDR3 spells CASSLSTGTSYEQYF. The CDR3 region has the DNA TGTGCCAGCAGTTTATCGACAGGGACTTCCTACGAGCAGTACTTC.

The chain combines TRBV2 with TRBJ2-1; 13 bases are shared with TRBD2. Germline values: CDR1 SNHLY, CDR2 FYNNEI. V lost 2 bases to trimming and J lost 7 bases; unmatched junction nucleotides: 2. CDR3 length: 15 residues. CDR3 in DNA: TGTGCCAGCAGTGAACTACTAGCGGGGGGGAATGAGCAGTTCTTC. Translated, it gives CASSELLAGGNEQFF. Filled out from reference TRBV2 and TRBJ2-1, the complete variable domain reads EPEVTQTPSHQVTQMGQEVILRCVPISNHLYFYWYRQILGQKVEFLVSFYNNEISEKSEIFDDQFSVERPDGSNFTLKIRSTKLEDSAMYFCASSELLAGGNEQFFGPGTRLTVL.

This clone was seen a few times. This rearrangement joins TRBV27 to TRBJ1-5; possible D gene TRBD1, 5 bases. From germline, CDR1 is MNHEY and CDR2 SMNVEV (reference sequence). The length of the CDR3 is 16 residues. With 0 bases removed from V and 0 bases from J, the gap between germline ends came to 9 bases. CDR3 sequence (DNA): TGTGCCAGCAGTTTATCCAGGGTGGATAGCAATCAGCCCCAGCATTTT. Its protein product is CASSLSRVDSNQPQHF.

The rearrangement joins TRBV7-9 to TRBJ2-3; TRBD2 aligns across 12 bases. Trimming at V came to 3 bases and at J to 0 bases, leaving 1 base not matched to a gene. Germline V lookup: CDR1 SEHNR, CDR2 FQNEAQ (reference sequence). This CDR3 is 16 amino acids long. The CDR3 DNA follows: TGTGCCAGCAGCTTCGGACTAGCGGGAAGCACAGATACGCAGTATTTT. Translation: CASSFGLAGSTDTQYF.

CDR3 in DNA: TGCGCCAGCAGTCTGACTTTACCGGGACAGGGGGCAGAAAAACTGTTTTTT. It translates to CASSLTLPGQGAEKLFF. J is TRBJ1-4 and V is TRBV4-1; the match to TRBD1 covers 12 bases. The CDR3 length is 17 residues. Germline loops: CDR1 MGHRA, CDR2 YSYEKL. V gave up 6 bases and J gave up 8 bases; unmatched junction bases: 13.

This clone was seen a handful of times. V usage is TRBV5-1 and J usage is TRBJ2-2; 9 bases are shared with TRBD1. CDR3 length: 15 amino acids. The germline CDR1 and CDR2 sequences are SGHRS and YFSETQ. Trimming removed 3 bases from V and 5 bases from J; junction bases left unmatched: 5. The CDR3 coding sequence is TGCGCCAGCAGCTCCGACAGGGGGGGGACCGGGGAGCTGTTTTTT. Translated, it gives CASSSDRGGTGELFF.

This clone was recorded once. V gene TRBV29-1 combines with J gene TRBJ2-3, with D perhaps matching TRBD2 (7 bases). Germline V gene data show CDR1 as SQVTM and CDR2 as ANQGSEA. The CDR3 runs 14 residues. V was trimmed by 6 bases and J by 5 bases, leaving 18 bases between them. CDR3 loop: CSVHGGQGGDTQYF. As DNA, the CDR3 is TGCAGCGTCCACGGGGGGCAGGGTGGAGATACGCAGTATTTT.